This TCR beta chain was identified in a study of response to subunit inactivated influenza vaccine. General study findings and limits: Each seasonal influenza vaccination, the authors suggested, recruits few new T cells.

Trimming pared 1 base from V and 4 bases from J, leaving 11 bases between. This CDR3 spans 14 amino acids. The germline V gene has CDR1 MGHRA and CDR2 YSYEKL. For this clonotype: Its specificity is unknown.

Using its own MiXCR run on the RT-PCR reads, TCRdb lists one record per CDR3 protein. The repertoire holds about 540,000 distinct CDR3 sequences, with 20% to 25% as singletons. Separately, the same data were catalogued under a study of T cells expressing NK-cell markers. This second study says: TCR beta libraries carry UMIs added by 5'RACE template switching. The authors sequenced eight donors, of whom seven were HCMV-seropositive and one was seronegative. NKG2C+ dominant clonotype frequencies in five to seven donors were roughly 1.0-7.5% of CD8+ T cells.

Material: CD4+ T cells sorted from PBMCs, obtained 11 to 12 days after vaccination. The chain combines TRBV4-1 with TRBJ2-7; TRBD2 might be the D (5 bases). This clonotype was sampled from a man in his fifties or sixties who received an inactivated influenza vaccine. The CDR3 reads CASSQVSGIYEQYF. The CDR3 coding sequence is TGCGCCAGCAGCCAAGTCAGCGGAATTTACGAGCAGTACTTC.